This T cell receptor (beta chain) derives from a study of cytomegalovirus exposure and HLA in healthy donors. Germline CDR1 is KGHSH and CDR2 is LQKENI. The CDR3 contains 16 residues. Unmatched junction bases numbered 6, after V lost 3 bases and J lost 3 bases. This clone was seen just once. Primers for the PCR totalled 60 Vbeta and 13 Jbeta. Profiled with immunoSEQ multiplex PCR; TCRdb holds only in-frame clones, not every one. The sample records 190,000 or so clones, about 80% being singletons. The rearrangement uses TRBV18 and TRBJ2-3, with 10 bases identical to TRBD2. The sample consisted of PBMCs. This sequence was found in a boy aged 5-17 years in good health and CMV-seronegative. The CDR3 nucleotides read TGTGCCAGCTCACCCCCTAGCGGGAGAACAACAGATACGCAGTATTTT. As protein: CASSPPSGRTTDTQYF.